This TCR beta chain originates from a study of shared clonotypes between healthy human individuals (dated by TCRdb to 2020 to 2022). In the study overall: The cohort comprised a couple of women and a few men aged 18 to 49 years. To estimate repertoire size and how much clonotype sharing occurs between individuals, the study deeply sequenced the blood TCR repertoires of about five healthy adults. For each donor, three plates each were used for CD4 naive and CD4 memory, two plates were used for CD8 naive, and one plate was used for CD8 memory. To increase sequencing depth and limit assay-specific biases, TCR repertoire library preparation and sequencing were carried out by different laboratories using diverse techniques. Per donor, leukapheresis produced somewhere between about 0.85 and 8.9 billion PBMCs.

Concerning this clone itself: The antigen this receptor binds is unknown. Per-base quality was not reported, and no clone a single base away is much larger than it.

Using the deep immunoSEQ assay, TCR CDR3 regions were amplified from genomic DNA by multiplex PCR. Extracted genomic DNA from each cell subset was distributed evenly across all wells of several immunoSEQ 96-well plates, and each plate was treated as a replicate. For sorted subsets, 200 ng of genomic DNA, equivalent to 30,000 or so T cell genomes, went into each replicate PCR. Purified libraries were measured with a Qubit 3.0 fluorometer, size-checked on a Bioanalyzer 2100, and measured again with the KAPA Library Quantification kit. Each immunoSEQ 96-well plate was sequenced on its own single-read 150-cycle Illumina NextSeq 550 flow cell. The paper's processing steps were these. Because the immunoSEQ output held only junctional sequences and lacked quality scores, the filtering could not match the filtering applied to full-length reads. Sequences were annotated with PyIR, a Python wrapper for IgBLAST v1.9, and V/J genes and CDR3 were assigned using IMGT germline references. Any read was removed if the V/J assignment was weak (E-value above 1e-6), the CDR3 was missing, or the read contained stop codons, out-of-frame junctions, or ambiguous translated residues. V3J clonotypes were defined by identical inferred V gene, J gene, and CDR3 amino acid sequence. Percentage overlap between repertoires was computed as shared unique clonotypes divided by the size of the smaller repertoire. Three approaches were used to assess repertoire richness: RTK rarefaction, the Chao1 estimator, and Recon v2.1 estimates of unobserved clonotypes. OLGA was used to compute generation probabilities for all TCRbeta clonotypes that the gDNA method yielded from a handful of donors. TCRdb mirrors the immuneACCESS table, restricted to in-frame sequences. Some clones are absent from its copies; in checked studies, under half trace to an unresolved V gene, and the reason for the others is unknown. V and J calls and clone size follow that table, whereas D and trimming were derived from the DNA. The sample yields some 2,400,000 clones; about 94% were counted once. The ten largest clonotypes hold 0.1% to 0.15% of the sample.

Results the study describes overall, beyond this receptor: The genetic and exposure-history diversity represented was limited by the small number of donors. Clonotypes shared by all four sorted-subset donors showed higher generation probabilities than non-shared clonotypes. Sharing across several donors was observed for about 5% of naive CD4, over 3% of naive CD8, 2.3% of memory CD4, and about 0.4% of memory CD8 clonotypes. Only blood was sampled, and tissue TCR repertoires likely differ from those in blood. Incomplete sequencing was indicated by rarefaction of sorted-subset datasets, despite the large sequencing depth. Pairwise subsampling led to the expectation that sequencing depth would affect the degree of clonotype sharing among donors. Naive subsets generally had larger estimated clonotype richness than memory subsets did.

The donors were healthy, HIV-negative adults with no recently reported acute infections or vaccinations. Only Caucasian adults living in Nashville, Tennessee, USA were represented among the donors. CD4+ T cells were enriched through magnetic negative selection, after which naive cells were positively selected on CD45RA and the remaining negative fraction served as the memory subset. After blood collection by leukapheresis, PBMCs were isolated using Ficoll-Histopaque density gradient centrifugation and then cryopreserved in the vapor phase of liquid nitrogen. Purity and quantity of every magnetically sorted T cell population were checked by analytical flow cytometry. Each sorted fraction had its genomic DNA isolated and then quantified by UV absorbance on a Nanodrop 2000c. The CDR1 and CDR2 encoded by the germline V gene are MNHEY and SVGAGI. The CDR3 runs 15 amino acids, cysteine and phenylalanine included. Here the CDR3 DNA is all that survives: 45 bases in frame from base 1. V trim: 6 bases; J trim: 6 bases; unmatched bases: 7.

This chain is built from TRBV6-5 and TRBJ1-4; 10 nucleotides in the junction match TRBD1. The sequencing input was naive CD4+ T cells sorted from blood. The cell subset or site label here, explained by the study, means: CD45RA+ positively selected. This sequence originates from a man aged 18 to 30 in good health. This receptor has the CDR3 CASRPAGTGDEKLFF. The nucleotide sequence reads TGTGCCAGCAGACCCGCCGGGACAGGGGATGAAAAACTGTTTTTT.